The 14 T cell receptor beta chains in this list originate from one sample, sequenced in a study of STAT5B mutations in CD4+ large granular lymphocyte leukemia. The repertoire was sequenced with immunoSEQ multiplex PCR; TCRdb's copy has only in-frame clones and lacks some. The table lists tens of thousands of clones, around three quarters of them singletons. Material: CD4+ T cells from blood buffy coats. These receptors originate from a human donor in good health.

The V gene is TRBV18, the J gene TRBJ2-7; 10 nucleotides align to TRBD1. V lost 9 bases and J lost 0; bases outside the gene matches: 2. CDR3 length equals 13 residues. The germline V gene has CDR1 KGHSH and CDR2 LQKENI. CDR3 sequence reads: CASGDRGSYEQYF. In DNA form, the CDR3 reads TGTGCCAGTGGGGACAGGGGCTCCTACGAGCAGTACTTC.

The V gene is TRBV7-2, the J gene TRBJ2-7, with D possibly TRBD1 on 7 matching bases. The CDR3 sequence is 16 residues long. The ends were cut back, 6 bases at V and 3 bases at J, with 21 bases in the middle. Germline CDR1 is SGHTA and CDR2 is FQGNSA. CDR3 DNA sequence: TGTGCCAGCAGTCCCGGAGGGGGCCACCGTAACTACGAGCAGTACTTC. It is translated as CASSPGGGHRNYEQYF.

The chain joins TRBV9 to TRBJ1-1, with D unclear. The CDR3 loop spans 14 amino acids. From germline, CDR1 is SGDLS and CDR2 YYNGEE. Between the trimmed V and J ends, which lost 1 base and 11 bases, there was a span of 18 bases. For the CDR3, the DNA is TGTGCCAGCAGCGTATCCCCTGCCGTTGATCCGGCTTTCTTT. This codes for CASSVSPAVDPAFF.

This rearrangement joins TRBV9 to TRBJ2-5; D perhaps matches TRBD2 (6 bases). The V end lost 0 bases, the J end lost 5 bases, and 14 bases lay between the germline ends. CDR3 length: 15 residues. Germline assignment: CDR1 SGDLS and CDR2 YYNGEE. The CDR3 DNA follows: TGTGCCAGCAGCGTAGTTGTCGGGGCGGGGGAGACCCAGTACTTC. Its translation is CASSVVVGAGETQYF.

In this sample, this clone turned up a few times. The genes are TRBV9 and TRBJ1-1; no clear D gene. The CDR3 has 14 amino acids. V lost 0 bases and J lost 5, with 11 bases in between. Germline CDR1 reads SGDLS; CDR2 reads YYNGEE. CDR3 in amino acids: CASSVVSSVTEAFF. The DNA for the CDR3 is TGTGCCAGCAGCGTAGTCTCCTCCGTGACTGAAGCTTTCTTT.

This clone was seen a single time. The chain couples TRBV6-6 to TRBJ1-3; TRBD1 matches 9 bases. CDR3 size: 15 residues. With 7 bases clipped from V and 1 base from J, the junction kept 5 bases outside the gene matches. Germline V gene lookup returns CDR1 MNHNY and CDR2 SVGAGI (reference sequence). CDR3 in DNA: TGTGCCAGCACCCCGGACAGGGGTTCTGGAAACACCATATATTTT. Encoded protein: CASTPDRGSGNTIYF.

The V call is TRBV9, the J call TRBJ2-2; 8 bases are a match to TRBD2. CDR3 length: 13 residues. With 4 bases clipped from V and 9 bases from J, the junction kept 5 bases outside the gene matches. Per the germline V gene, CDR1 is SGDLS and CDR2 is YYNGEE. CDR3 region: CASSPWTSRELFF. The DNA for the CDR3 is TGTGCCAGCAGCCCCTGGACTAGCCGGGAGCTGTTTTTT.

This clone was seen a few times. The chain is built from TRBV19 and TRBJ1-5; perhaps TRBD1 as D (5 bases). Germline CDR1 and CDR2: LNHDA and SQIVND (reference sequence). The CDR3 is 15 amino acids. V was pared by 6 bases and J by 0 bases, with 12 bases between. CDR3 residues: CASSTRAGSNQPQHF. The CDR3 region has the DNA TGTGCCAGTAGCACCAGGGCAGGTAGCAATCAGCCCCAGCATTTT.

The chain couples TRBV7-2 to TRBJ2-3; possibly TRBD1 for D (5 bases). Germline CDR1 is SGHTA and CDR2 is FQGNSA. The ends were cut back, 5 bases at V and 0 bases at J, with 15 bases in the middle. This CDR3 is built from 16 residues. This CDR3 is CASSGQGGSSTDTQYF. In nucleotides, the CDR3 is TGTGCCAGCAGCGGCCAGGGCGGTTCTAGCACAGATACGCAGTATTTT.

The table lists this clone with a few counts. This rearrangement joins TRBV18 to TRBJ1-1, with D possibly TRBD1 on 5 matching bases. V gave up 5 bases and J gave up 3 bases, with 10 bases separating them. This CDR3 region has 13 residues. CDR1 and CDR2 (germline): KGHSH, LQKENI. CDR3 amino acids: CASSSRGDTEAFF. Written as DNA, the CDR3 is TGTGCCAGCTCATCTAGGGGTGACACTGAAGCTTTCTTT.

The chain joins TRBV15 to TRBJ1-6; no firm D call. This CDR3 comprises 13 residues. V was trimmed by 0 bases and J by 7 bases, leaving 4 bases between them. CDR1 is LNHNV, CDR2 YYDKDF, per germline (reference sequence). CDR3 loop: CATSRERNSPLHF. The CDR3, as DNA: TGTGCCACCAGCAGAGAGCGGAATTCACCCCTCCACTTT.

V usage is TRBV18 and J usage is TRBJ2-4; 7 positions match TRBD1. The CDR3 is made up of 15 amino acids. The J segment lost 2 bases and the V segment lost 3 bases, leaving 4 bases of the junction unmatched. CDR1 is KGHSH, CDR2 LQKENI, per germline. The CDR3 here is CASSPPQGTKNIQYF. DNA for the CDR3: TGTGCCAGCTCACCCCCACAGGGGACCAAAAACATTCAGTACTTC.

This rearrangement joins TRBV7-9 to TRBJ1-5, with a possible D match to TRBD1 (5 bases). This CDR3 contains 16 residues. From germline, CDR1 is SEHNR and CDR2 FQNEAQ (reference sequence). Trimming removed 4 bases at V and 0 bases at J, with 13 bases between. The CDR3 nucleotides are TGTGCCAGCAGCTCCCTGGGGGTAAATAGCAATCAGCCCCAGCATTTT. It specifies CASSSLGVNSNQPQHF.

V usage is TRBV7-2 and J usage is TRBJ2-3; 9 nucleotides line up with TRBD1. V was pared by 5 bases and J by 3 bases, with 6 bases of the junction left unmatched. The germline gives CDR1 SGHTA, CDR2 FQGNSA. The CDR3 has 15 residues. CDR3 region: CASSKTGGWTDTQYF. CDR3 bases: TGTGCCAGCAGCAAGACAGGGGGATGGACAGATACGCAGTATTTT.